This TCR beta chain emerged from a study of T-cell reconstitution after alpha-beta-depleted transplantation in children. Study findings and constraints: It was surviving recipient T cells and thymic progenitors that gave some patients high TCRbeta diversity at day 60. Where alpha-beta T cells came from about two months after transplant was reportedly several hundred expanded graft clones. T cells produced anew were the main source of T-cell counts and diversity one year after transplant.

Regarding this clonotype: What it recognizes is unknown.

This CDR3 is built from 15 residues. CDR1 and CDR2 (germline): DFQATT, SNEGSKA (reference sequence). V lost 6 bases to trimming and J lost 3 bases, with 18 bases between them. A library of TCRbeta sequences, prepared with unique molecular identifiers, was generated. One entry per CDR3 protein results from TCRdb running MiXCR on the PCR reads. Of some 550,000 distinct CDR3 sequences listed, about 23% are singletons. The sample in question was PBMCs, mostly from graft donor cells, obtained 360 days after TCRalphabeta/CD19-depleted stem cell transplant. The gene calls are TRBV20-1 and TRBJ1-3, with D possibly being TRBD1 (6 bases). This clonotype was obtained from a boy younger than two who had a stem cell transplant for acute myeloid leukemia, so the T cells may come from the graft donor. The CDR3 coding sequence is TGCAGTGCCAGTTCTGACAGGAATTTTGGAAACACCATATATTTT. It specifies CSASSDRNFGNTIYF.